The T cell receptor beta chain described here comes from a study of blood T cell repertoires in COVID-19. Study overall: The study drew acute and convalescent COVID-19 samples from the United States, Italy and Spain. Sample material is recorded as cDNA or gDNA derived from T cells, B-cell-depleted T cells, or PBMCs.

As processed by the authors: Estimated nucleated cell counts came from reference gene primer amplification. Data came from immunoSEQ multiplex PCR; TCRdb stores just in-frame clones and leaves some out. The V and J calls and clone size come from that table; D and trimming were worked out from the DNA. The table lists about 340,000 clones, about four fifths of them singletons. The TCR originated in a man aged 25-45 years with active or convalescent COVID-19. The sample was peripheral blood.

The CDR3 loop reads CASSQGYSNQPQHF. Written as DNA, the CDR3 is TGTGCCAGCTCTCAGGGGTATAGCAATCAGCCCCAGCATTTT. The chain combines TRBV15 with TRBJ1-5, with a possible D match to TRBD1 (6 bases). Per the germline V gene, CDR1 is LNHNV and CDR2 is YYDKDF (reference sequence). CDR3 length: 14 amino acids. V was pared by 10 bases and J by 0 bases, with 13 bases between.